This entry features one TCR beta chain sequence. The antigen remains unidentified. The record originates from a study of beta chain features in type 1 diabetes. Study background: Patients shared similar age, gender and cell yields with healthy donors. Study-level findings and limits: People with Type 1 diabetes carried modestly yet significantly shorter TCRB CDR3s in all four CD4+ subsets. In patients and controls equally, PCR might favor templates that are shorter.

The CDR3 totals 13 residues. With 2 bases removed from V and 7 bases from J, the gap between germline ends came to 14 bases. The germline V gene encodes CDR1 SQVTM and CDR2 ANQGSEA. Since all of the isolated RNA was reverse transcribed, expressed TCRB transcripts were what got sequenced. Using immunoSEQ multiplex PCR, the repertoire was profiled, and TCRdb retains in-frame clones only, with some absent. The sample includes 640,000 or so clones, over 10% seen only once; the top ten take less than 0.025%. The source is a young man with type 1 diabetes. This rearrangement joins TRBV29-1 to TRBJ1-2, with D possibly TRBD1 on 6 matching bases. The specimen sequenced was naive CD4+ T cells from blood. This CDR3 is CSVERQGLSGYTF. The DNA of the CDR3 is TGCAGCGTTGAAAGGCAGGGGCTCTCTGGCTACACCTTC.